This TCR beta chain was recovered during a study of shared clonotypes between healthy human individuals. This CDR3 is built from 15 residues. Trimming cost V 3 bases and J 6 bases, with 17 bases left between them. CDR1 is SGHNT and CDR2 is YYREEE in the germline V gene (reference sequence). Clones were sequenced by immunoSEQ multiplex PCR, and TCRdb holds only the in-frame ones, with some missing. The table shows about 1.1 million clones, with around 82% occurring only once. Sequencing used memory CD4+ T cells from PBMCs. Subset noted: CD45RA-negative fraction. The chain combines TRBV5-4 with TRBJ2-3; D call uncertain. The clonotype originates from a man aged 18-30 years in good health. Some clones in this sample may be carry-over from other donors' samples. CDR3 nucleotide sequence: TGTGCCAGCAGCTCCTCGGGTACCGCACAGGATACGCAGTATTTT. It specifies CASSSSGTAQDTQYF.